Presented here are 8 T cell receptor beta chains from one specimen sequenced in a study of T cell repertoires in cytomegalovirus infection. For these TCRs, the target antigens are not known. Using its own MiXCR run on the reads, TCRdb lists one record per CDR3 protein. This sample has approximately 770,000 distinct CDR3 sequences; almost 30% occur once, and the top ten carry roughly 13%. The material was cultured CD8+ T cells from PBMCs, obtained from culture after CMV antigen stimulation. Receptors were obtained from a human donor in good health (CMV status not recorded). Some clones in this sample may be carry-over from other donors' samples.

Many counts were recorded for this clonotype. The J gene is TRBJ2-7, the V gene TRBV7-2; no clear D. V lost 2 bases to trimming and J lost 2 bases, with 13 bases between them. Germline CDR1 and CDR2: SGHTA and FQGNSA. The CDR3 covers 15 residues. The CDR3 spells CASSLIDFSPYEQYV. The CDR3 DNA reads TGTGCCAGCAGCTTAATTGATTTCTCACCCTACGAGCAGTACGTC.

The rearrangement uses TRBV4-1 and TRBJ1-2; D not certain. CDR1 MGHRA and CDR2 YSYEKL come from the germline V gene. V gave up 4 bases and J gave up 0 bases, with 12 bases separating them. The CDR3 length is 15 residues. The CDR3 loop is CASSLWTDSNYGYTF. The CDR3 DNA reads TGCGCCAGCAGCCTTTGGACCGATTCTAACTATGGCTACACCTTC.

This clonotype was counted between two and nine times. The rearrangement joins TRBV7-8 to TRBJ2-1; D is perhaps TRBD1 or TRBD2 (5 bases each). The CDR3 extends over 16 amino acids. Germline CDR1 SGHVS, CDR2 FQNEAQ. With 3 bases removed from V and 7 bases from J, the gap between germline ends came to 19 bases. In DNA, the CDR3 is TGTGCCAGCAGCTTCCGTTCCGGGACCCCGGGGAATGAGCAGTTCTTC. Translated: CASSFRSGTPGNEQFF.

This chain joins TRBV7-6 and TRBJ2-7, with D possibly being TRBD1 (5 bases). The ends were cut back, 6 bases at V and 5 bases at J, with 26 bases in the middle. The CDR3 is made up of 17 amino acids. Germline V CDR1 and CDR2: SGHVS, FNYEAQ. CDR3 coding DNA: TGTGCCAGCAGGATTCTCTTGGACAACTCGGTACTCAACGAGCAGTACTTC. Its translation: CASRILLDNSVLNEQYF.

This chain connects TRBV20-1 to TRBJ2-7, with D hard to call. Germline CDR1 and CDR2: DFQATT and SNEGSKA (reference sequence). V was cut by 2 bases and J by 0 bases, with 11 bases left in between. CDR3 length: 14 amino acids. The CDR3 region has the DNA TGCAGTGCTAGAAACCTAGTCACCTCCTACGAGCAGTACTTC. Translated: CSARNLVTSYEQYF.

This clonotype appeared many times. This chain links TRBV28 with TRBJ2-7; 9 positions agree with TRBD2. The CDR3 loop spans 15 amino acids. V dropped 1 base and J dropped 5; count of bases not matched to a gene: 6. Germline V CDR1 and CDR2: MDHEN, SYDVKM. As DNA, the CDR3 is TGTGCCAGCAGTTTATCGGCTAGCGGGGTGCACGAGCAGTACGTC. It translates to CASSLSASGVHEQYV.

With regard to this clonotype: At one boundary the junction diverges from the germline segment, which might be a read error. This sequence joins TRBV6-2 or TRBV6-3 and TRBJ1-2; D is perhaps TRBD1 (6 bases). CDR1 and CDR2 from the germline V gene are MNHEY and SVGEGT. The CDR3 runs to 18 residues. CDR3 in DNA: TGTGCCAACAGTTACTCGTCGGGTCAGGGGAGGACTAACTATGGCTACACCTTC. Its translation is CANSYSSGQGRTNYGYTF.

This clonotype appeared a few times. The gene calls are TRBV7-9 and TRBJ2-3; the match to TRBD1 covers 9 bases. This CDR3 region has 15 residues. Germline CDR1 SEHNR, CDR2 FQNEAQ (reference sequence). After removal of 4 bases from V and 4 bases from J, the junction contained 6 bases not matched to a gene. The CDR3 nucleotides are TGTGCCAGCAGCTCAACAGGGGGCGGCGCAGATACGCAGTATTTT. Translation: CASSSTGGGADTQYF.